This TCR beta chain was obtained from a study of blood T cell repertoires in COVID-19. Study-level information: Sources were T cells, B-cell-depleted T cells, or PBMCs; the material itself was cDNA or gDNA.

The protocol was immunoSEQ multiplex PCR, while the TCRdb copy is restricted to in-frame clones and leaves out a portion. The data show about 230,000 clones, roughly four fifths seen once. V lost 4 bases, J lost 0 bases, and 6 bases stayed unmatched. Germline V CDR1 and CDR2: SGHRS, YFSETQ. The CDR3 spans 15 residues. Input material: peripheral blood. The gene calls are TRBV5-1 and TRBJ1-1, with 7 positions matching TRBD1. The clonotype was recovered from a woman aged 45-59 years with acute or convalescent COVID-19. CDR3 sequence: CASSPRGGLNTEAFF. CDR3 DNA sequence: TGCGCCAGCAGCCCCCGAGGGGGCTTGAACACTGAAGCTTTCTTT.